What follows is one T cell receptor beta chain and its context. Its target is unknown. The sample belongs to a study of beta chain features in type 1 diabetes. Study-level results: Shortening that was moderate but significant affected the TCRB CDR3s of Type 1 diabetes patients in all four CD4+ subsets. Any HLA effect on TCRB rearrangement was left unresolved by small sub-analyses.

The CDR3 is 16 amino acids. Germline-derived CDR1 and CDR2 are SGDLS and YYNGEE. J gave up 4 bases and V 3 bases, and 6 bases lay outside the gene matches. The isolated RNA, all of it, was reverse transcribed, so expressed TCRB transcripts were what got sequenced. Samples of naive, central memory and regulatory T cells yielded a mean of around 3.5 million reads. Repertoires were generated with immunoSEQ multiplex PCR, while TCRdb's copy carries only in-frame clones and drops some. The table includes 95,000 to 150,000 clones, 16% detected once. V gene TRBV9 combines with J gene TRBJ1-4; 10 bases align to TRBD1. The clonotype originates from a man aged 30 to 45 with type 1 diabetes. Sequenced input: central memory CD4+ T cells from blood. The CDR3 region has the DNA TGTGCCAGCAGCGCCCTTGGGGACAGGGGTAATGAAAAACTGTTTTTT. It encodes CASSALGDRGNEKLFF.